A selection of T cell receptor beta chains follows, all from one sample in a study of neoadjuvant anti-PD-1 for oral cavity cancer. Clones were sequenced by immunoSEQ multiplex PCR, and TCRdb holds only the in-frame ones, with some missing. The sample carries 15,000 or so clones, around 60% recorded once. The input for sequencing was PBMCs, taken before nivolumab (anti-PD-1) treatment. The receptors were sampled from a person aged 35-79 years with oral cavity squamous cell carcinoma. Both conserved end residues are part of each CDR3. Fields, in order: J gene, D gene, V gene, clone size, CDR3 protein, CDR3 DNA. A D gene is named only where the DNA matches it firmly. Size tells how often a clone was seen (once, few, many) or the class of an expanded clone, and some rows leave it out.

j_call: TRBJ1-5; d_call: NA; v_call: TRBV6-5; clone_size: NA; cdr3_aa: CASSVRGAQHF; cdr3_nt: TGTGCCAGCAGTGTGCGTGGGGCCCAGCATTTT
j_call: TRBJ2-6; d_call: NA; v_call: TRBV6-5; clone_size: NA; cdr3_aa: CASAGGANVLTF; cdr3_nt: TGTGCCAGCGCCGGGGGGGCCAACGTCCTGACTTTC
j_call: TRBJ1-1; d_call: TRBD1; v_call: TRBV7-9; clone_size: NA; cdr3_aa: CASSLPGGRWLNTEAFF; cdr3_nt: TGTGCCAGCAGCCTCCCAGGGGGTCGCTGGTTGAACACTGAAGCTTTCTTT
j_call: TRBJ2-1; d_call: NA; v_call: TRBV5-1; clone_size: NA; cdr3_aa: CASSFGPGENEQFF; cdr3_nt: TGCGCCAGCAGCTTTGGACCCGGAGAAAATGAGCAGTTCTTC
j_call: TRBJ2-1; d_call: NA; v_call: TRBV19; clone_size: NA; cdr3_aa: CASKASSYNEQFF; cdr3_nt: TGTGCCAGTAAAGCGAGCTCCTACAATGAGCAGTTCTTC
j_call: TRBJ1-2; d_call: TRBD1; v_call: TRBV28; clone_size: few; cdr3_aa: CASSFEGGRLRYGYTF; cdr3_nt: TGTGCCAGCAGTTTCGAAGGGGGCCGCCTCCGCTATGGCTACACCTTC
j_call: TRBJ2-3; d_call: NA; v_call: TRBV7-2; clone_size: few; cdr3_aa: CASSLVGYSTDTQYF; cdr3_nt: TGTGCCAGCAGCTTAGTCGGGTACAGCACAGATACGCAGTATTTT
j_call: TRBJ2-7; d_call: NA; v_call: TRBV5-1; clone_size: NA; cdr3_aa: CASSFRMSYEQYF; cdr3_nt: TGCGCCAGCAGCTTCAGAATGAGCTACGAGCAGTACTTC
j_call: TRBJ2-7; d_call: TRBD1; v_call: TRBV7-2; clone_size: NA; cdr3_aa: CASSLDGQGKKSF; cdr3_nt: TGTGCCAGCAGCTTAGATGGACAGGGGAAGAAAAGCTTC
j_call: TRBJ1-3; d_call: NA; v_call: TRBV6-5; clone_size: NA; cdr3_aa: CASSYDSLSGNTIYF; cdr3_nt: TGTGCCAGCAGTTACGACTCCCTCTCTGGAAACACCATATATTTT
j_call: TRBJ1-5; d_call: TRBD1; v_call: TRBV6-1; clone_size: NA; cdr3_aa: CASVRQGGQPQHF; cdr3_nt: TGTGCCAGCGTTAGACAGGGGGGTCAGCCCCAGCATTTT
j_call: TRBJ2-1; d_call: NA; v_call: TRBV2; clone_size: NA; cdr3_aa: CASTRAGEQFF; cdr3_nt: TGTGCCAGCACCCGGGCTGGGGAGCAGTTCTTC
j_call: TRBJ2-7; d_call: TRBD2; v_call: TRBV28; clone_size: NA; cdr3_aa: CASSLRTSGRHEQYF; cdr3_nt: TGTGCCAGCAGTTTAAGGACTAGCGGGAGACACGAGCAGTACTTC
j_call: TRBJ1-2; d_call: NA; v_call: TRBV5-4; clone_size: few; cdr3_aa: CASSLDGVGQPNYGYTF; cdr3_nt: TGTGCCAGCAGCTTGGATGGGGTGGGCCAACCCAACTATGGCTACACCTTC
j_call: TRBJ2-4; d_call: TRBD2; v_call: TRBV7-9; clone_size: NA; cdr3_aa: CASSPEVAGGQNIQYF; cdr3_nt: TGTGCCAGCAGTCCCGAGGTAGCGGGGGGTCAAAACATTCAGTACTTC
j_call: TRBJ1-2; d_call: NA; v_call: TRBV19; clone_size: NA; cdr3_aa: CASSIAFGYWGYTF; cdr3_nt: TGTGCCAGTAGTATTGCGTTCGGATACTGGGGCTACACCTTC
j_call: TRBJ1-5; d_call: NA; v_call: TRBV4-1; clone_size: NA; cdr3_aa: CASSQVPHGYSNQPQHF; cdr3_nt: TGCGCCAGCAGCCAAGTACCCCACGGGTATAGCAATCAGCCCCAGCATTTT
j_call: TRBJ1-4; d_call: NA; v_call: TRBV7-8; clone_size: NA; cdr3_aa: CASSYGRLNEKLFF; cdr3_nt: TGTGCCAGCAGCTACGGGAGATTGAATGAAAAACTGTTTTTT
j_call: TRBJ2-7; d_call: NA; v_call: TRBV28; clone_size: NA; cdr3_aa: CASTPPGGVRQTYEQYF; cdr3_nt: TGTGCCAGCACCCCCCCGGGTGGGGTAAGGCAAACCTACGAGCAGTACTTC
j_call: TRBJ1-1; d_call: TRBD1; v_call: TRBV29-1; clone_size: few; cdr3_aa: CSVDRGQNTEAFF; cdr3_nt: TGCAGCGTTGATAGGGGGCAGAACACTGAAGCTTTCTTT
j_call: TRBJ2-6; d_call: NA; v_call: TRBV18; clone_size: few; cdr3_aa: CASSPGSGANVLTF; cdr3_nt: TGTGCCAGCTCACCAGGGTCTGGGGCCAACGTCCTGACTTTC
j_call: TRBJ1-5; d_call: NA; v_call: TRBV19; clone_size: few; cdr3_aa: CASRWLGEAQPQHF; cdr3_nt: TGTGCCAGTAGGTGGTTGGGGGAGGCTCAGCCCCAGCATTTT
j_call: TRBJ1-6; d_call: NA; v_call: TRBV6-5; clone_size: NA; cdr3_aa: CASSYANSPLHF; cdr3_nt: TGTGCCAGCAGTTACGCGAATTCACCCCTCCACTTT
j_call: TRBJ2-1; d_call: NA; v_call: TRBV5-6; clone_size: NA; cdr3_aa: CASSWVGLEQFF; cdr3_nt: TGTGCCAGCAGCTGGGTAGGCCTTGAGCAGTTCTTC
j_call: TRBJ2-7; d_call: TRBD1; v_call: TRBV7-7; clone_size: NA; cdr3_aa: CASSKGTGLDEQYF; cdr3_nt: TGTGCCAGCAGCAAAGGGACAGGGCTCGACGAGCAGTACTTC
j_call: TRBJ1-4; d_call: NA; v_call: TRBV5-1; clone_size: NA; cdr3_aa: CASSLQVGGATNEKLFF; cdr3_nt: TGCGCCAGCAGCCTACAGGTGGGGGGTGCAACTAATGAAAAACTGTTTTTT
j_call: TRBJ2-1; d_call: NA; v_call: TRBV5-6; clone_size: NA; cdr3_aa: CASTMDSPLYNEQFF; cdr3_nt: TGTGCCAGCACAATGGACAGCCCCCTCTACAATGAGCAGTTCTTC
j_call: TRBJ2-3; d_call: TRBD2; v_call: TRBV5-1; clone_size: few; cdr3_aa: CASSLPGLAGDTQYF; cdr3_nt: TGCGCCAGCAGCTTACCTGGACTAGCGGGAGATACGCAGTATTTT
j_call: TRBJ2-2; d_call: TRBD1; v_call: TRBV7-2; clone_size: NA; cdr3_aa: CASSLSPGTANTGELFF; cdr3_nt: TGTGCCAGCAGCTTATCTCCCGGGACAGCAAACACCGGGGAGCTGTTTTTT
j_call: TRBJ2-7; d_call: NA; v_call: TRBV6-1; clone_size: NA; cdr3_aa: CASSARLYEQYF; cdr3_nt: TGTGCCAGCAGTGCCCGACTTTACGAGCAGTACTTC
j_call: TRBJ1-2; d_call: NA; v_call: TRBV2; clone_size: NA; cdr3_aa: CASKRTFRDGGYTF; cdr3_nt: TGTGCCAGCAAAAGGACTTTCAGGGACGGCGGCTACACCTTC
j_call: TRBJ1-1; d_call: NA; v_call: TRBV7-2; clone_size: NA; cdr3_aa: CASSLRINRNTEAFF; cdr3_nt: TGTGCCAGCAGCTTAAGGATCAATAGGAACACTGAAGCTTTCTTT
j_call: TRBJ2-1; d_call: TRBD1; v_call: TRBV19; clone_size: few; cdr3_aa: CASSSSTGYNEQFF; cdr3_nt: TGTGCCAGTAGTTCCTCGACAGGGTACAATGAGCAGTTCTTC
j_call: TRBJ2-7; d_call: NA; v_call: TRBV27; clone_size: NA; cdr3_aa: CASSLSISTTGRYEQYF; cdr3_nt: TGTGCCAGCAGTTTATCGATCTCGACTACCGGAAGGTACGAGCAGTACTTC
j_call: TRBJ2-2; d_call: TRBD2; v_call: TRBV2; clone_size: NA; cdr3_aa: CASRSLSGTTGELFF; cdr3_nt: TGTGCCAGCAGATCCCTTAGCGGGACCACCGGGGAGCTGTTTTTT
j_call: TRBJ1-4; d_call: TRBD1; v_call: TRBV2; clone_size: few; cdr3_aa: CASRPGQGTISGNEKLFF; cdr3_nt: TGTGCCAGCAGGCCGGGACAGGGGACAATTTCGGGGAATGAAAAACTGTTTTTT
j_call: TRBJ2-7; d_call: TRBD1; v_call: TRBV30; clone_size: NA; cdr3_aa: CAWSVRDRVSYEQYF; cdr3_nt: TGTGCCTGGAGTGTACGGGACAGGGTGAGTTACGAGCAGTACTTC
j_call: TRBJ2-7; d_call: NA; v_call: TRBV19; clone_size: few; cdr3_aa: CASSIGGARTYEQYF; cdr3_nt: TGTGCCAGTAGTATAGGGGGGGCTCGGACCTACGAGCAGTACTTC
j_call: TRBJ1-3; d_call: TRBD1; v_call: TRBV5-6; clone_size: NA; cdr3_aa: CASSLQGGGWYTIYF; cdr3_nt: TGTGCCAGCAGCCTTCAAGGGGGCGGTTGGTACACCATATATTTT
j_call: TRBJ2-7; d_call: NA; v_call: TRBV7-8; clone_size: NA; cdr3_aa: CASSFRPYEQYF; cdr3_nt: TGTGCCAGCAGCTTTCGACCCTACGAGCAGTACTTC
j_call: TRBJ2-7; d_call: TRBD1; v_call: TRBV27; clone_size: NA; cdr3_aa: CASSLGGQGFYEQYF; cdr3_nt: TGTGCCAGCAGTCTAGGAGGACAGGGGTTCTACGAGCAGTACTTC
j_call: TRBJ2-7; d_call: NA; v_call: TRBV6-1; clone_size: few; cdr3_aa: CASRDGPRGTYEQYF; cdr3_nt: TGTGCCAGCAGGGACGGGCCCCGGGGCACCTACGAGCAGTACTTC
j_call: TRBJ2-5; d_call: NA; v_call: TRBV6-1; clone_size: NA; cdr3_aa: CASSDAGLETQYF; cdr3_nt: TGTGCCAGCAGTGACGCAGGGTTGGAGACCCAGTACTTC
j_call: TRBJ1-2; d_call: NA; v_call: TRBV5-1; clone_size: NA; cdr3_aa: CASSPMHDSYGYTF; cdr3_nt: TGCGCCAGCAGCCCGATGCATGACAGCTATGGCTACACCTTC
j_call: TRBJ1-1; d_call: NA; v_call: TRBV6-5; clone_size: NA; cdr3_aa: CASSAGLANAEAFF; cdr3_nt: TGTGCCAGCAGCGCGGGGCTGGCAAACGCTGAAGCTTTCTTT
j_call: TRBJ2-7; d_call: NA; v_call: TRBV9; clone_size: NA; cdr3_aa: CASSSEYSGPEQYF; cdr3_nt: TGTGCCAGCAGCAGCGAATACTCAGGGCCCGAGCAGTACTTC
j_call: TRBJ2-1; d_call: TRBD1; v_call: TRBV5-1; clone_size: NA; cdr3_aa: CASSWIRDRDNEQFF; cdr3_nt: TGCGCCAGCAGCTGGATCCGGGACAGAGACAATGAGCAGTTCTTC
j_call: TRBJ1-6; d_call: NA; v_call: TRBV6-5; clone_size: NA; cdr3_aa: CASTLRRGSRSPLHF; cdr3_nt: TGTGCCAGCACCCTGCGCCGTGGGAGTAGGTCACCCCTCCACTTT